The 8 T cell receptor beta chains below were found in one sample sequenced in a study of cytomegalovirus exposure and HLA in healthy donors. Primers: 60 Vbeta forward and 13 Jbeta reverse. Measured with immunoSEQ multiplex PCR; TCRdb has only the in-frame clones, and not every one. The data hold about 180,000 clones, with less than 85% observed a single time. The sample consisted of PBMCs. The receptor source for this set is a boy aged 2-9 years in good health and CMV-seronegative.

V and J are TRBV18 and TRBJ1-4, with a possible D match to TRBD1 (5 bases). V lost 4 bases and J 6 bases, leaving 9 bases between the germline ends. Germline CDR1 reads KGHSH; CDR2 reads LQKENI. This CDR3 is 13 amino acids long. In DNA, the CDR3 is TGTGCCAGCTCACTTGGGGCAGATGAAAAACTGTTTTTT. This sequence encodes CASSLGADEKLFF.

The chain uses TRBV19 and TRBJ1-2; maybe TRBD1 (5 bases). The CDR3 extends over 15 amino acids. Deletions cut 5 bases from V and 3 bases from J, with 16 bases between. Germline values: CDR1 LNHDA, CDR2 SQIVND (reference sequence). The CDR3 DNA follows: TGTGCCAGTAGTCCCGCGGGACTCGGGCACTATGGCTACACCTTC. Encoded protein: CASSPAGLGHYGYTF.

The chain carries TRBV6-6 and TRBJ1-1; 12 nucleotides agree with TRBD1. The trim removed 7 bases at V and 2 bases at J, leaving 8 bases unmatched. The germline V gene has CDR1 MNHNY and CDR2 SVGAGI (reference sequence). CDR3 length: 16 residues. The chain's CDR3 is CASIGTGGAKNTEAFF. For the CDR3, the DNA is TGTGCCAGCATTGGGACAGGGGGCGCGAAAAACACTGAAGCTTTCTTT.

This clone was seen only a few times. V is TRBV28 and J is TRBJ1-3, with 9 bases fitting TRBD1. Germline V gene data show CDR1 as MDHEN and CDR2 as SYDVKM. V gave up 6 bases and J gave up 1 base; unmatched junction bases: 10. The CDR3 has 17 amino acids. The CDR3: CASSSPRTGESGNTIYF. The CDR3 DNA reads TGTGCCAGCAGCTCCCCCCGGACAGGGGAGTCTGGAAACACCATATATTTT.

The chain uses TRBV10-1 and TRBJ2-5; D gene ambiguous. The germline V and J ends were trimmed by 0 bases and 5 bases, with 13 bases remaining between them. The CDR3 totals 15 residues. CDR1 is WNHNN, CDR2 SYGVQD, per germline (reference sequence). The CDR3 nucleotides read TGCGCCAGCAGTGAGTCGAACTCGGTGGGCGAGACCCAGTACTTC. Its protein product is CASSESNSVGETQYF.

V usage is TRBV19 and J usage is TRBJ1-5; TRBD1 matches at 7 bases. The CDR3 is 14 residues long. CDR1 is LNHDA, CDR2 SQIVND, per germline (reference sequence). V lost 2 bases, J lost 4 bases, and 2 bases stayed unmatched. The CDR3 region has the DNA TGTGCCAGTAGTATAAGGGACAGTAATCAGCCCCAGCATTTT. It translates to CASSIRDSNQPQHF.

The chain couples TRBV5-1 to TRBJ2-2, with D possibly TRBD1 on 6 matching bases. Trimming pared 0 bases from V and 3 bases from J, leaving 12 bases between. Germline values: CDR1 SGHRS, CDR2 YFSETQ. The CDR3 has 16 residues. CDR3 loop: CASSLANGGYTGELFF. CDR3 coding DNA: TGCGCCAGCAGCTTGGCCAATGGGGGCTACACCGGGGAGCTGTTTTTT.

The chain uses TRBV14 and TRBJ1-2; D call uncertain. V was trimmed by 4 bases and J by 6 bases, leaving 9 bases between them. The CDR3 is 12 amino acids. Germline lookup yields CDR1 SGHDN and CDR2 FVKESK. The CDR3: CASSPAGDGYTF. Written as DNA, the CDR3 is TGTGCCAGCAGCCCCGCCGGGGATGGCTACACCTTC.